The T cell receptor (beta chain) under discussion was sequenced for a study of T-cell reconstitution after alpha-beta-depleted transplantation in children. Study-wide points: Some patients' high day-60 TCRbeta diversity was traced to surviving recipient T cells and thymic progenitors. Several hundred expanded graft clones reportedly gave rise to the alpha-beta T cells present about two months after transplant.

Points on this clonotype: The target antigen is unknown.

The CDR3 consists of 12 residues. V was shortened by 5 bases and J by 7 bases, with 11 bases between the two germline ends. Germline CDR1 and CDR2: SGHAT and FQNNGV. Molecular barcoding with unique molecular identifiers was used for the TCRbeta library. From the PCR reads, TCRdb called clonotypes with MiXCR, one entry per CDR3 protein. The sample consists of over 400,000 distinct CDR3 sequences, 43% of them appearing once. This clonotype was sampled from a girl aged 2-10 years with aplastic anemia, due to receive a stem cell transplant. The sequencing here drew on PBMCs, taken before TCRalphabeta/CD19-depleted stem cell transplant. This chain uses TRBV11-2 with TRBJ1-1; D not resolved. In nucleotides, the CDR3 is TGTGCCAGCAGCCCGGGAGTTTTTGAAGCTTTCTTT. It encodes CASSPGVFEAFF. Supplemented by reference TRBV11-2 and TRBJ1-1, the full variable domain reads EAGVAQSPRYKIIEKRQSVAFWCNPISGHATLYWYQQILGQGPKLLIQFQNNGVVDDSQLPKDRFSAERLKGVDSTLKIQPAKLEDSAVYLCASSPGVFEAFFGQGTRLTVV.